This T cell receptor beta chain was profiled in a study of CD8+ T cells in alopecia areata. CDR1 and CDR2 (germline): SGHRS, YFSETQ. The CDR3 is 15 residues long. Trimming removed 2 bases from V and 7 bases from J; junction bases left unmatched: 12. Study results and limitations: Tofacitinib significantly lowered scalp clonality and expanded CD8+ clones among the top 100. A single nonresponder leaves the baseline CD8+ expansion link to response uncertain.

cDNA serving as the sequencing template came from extracted, reverse transcribed RNA. The data were produced by immunoSEQ multiplex PCR, yet TCRdb's version contains in-frame clones alone and is incomplete. This sample carries 98,000 or so clones, more than 55% of them seen once, and the ten largest clones take roughly a sixth. A word on this clone: Its antigen is still unknown.

Treatment defined: oral pan-JAK inhibitor, 5-10 mg twice daily. J is TRBJ2-7 and V is TRBV5-1, with 7 bases fitting TRBD1. The sequencing used CD8+ T cells sorted from blood, collected at week 4, from a patient treated with tofacitinib. This TCR was sampled from a human donor with alopecia areata. As DNA, the CDR3 is TGCGCCAGCAGCTTTACAGGGGCGGGTGCGGAGGAGCAGTACTTC. It specifies CASSFTGAGAEEQYF.